A selection of T cell receptor beta chains follows, all from one sample in a study of T-cell memory formation after mild COVID-19. TCRdb ran MiXCR on the 5' RACE reads and lists one entry per CDR3 protein. Of some 450,000 distinct CDR3 sequences listed, over 15% are singletons. The sequenced sample consisted of PBMCs or a T cell subset sorted from them (not recorded which). The receptors were sampled from an adult woman who had mild COVID-19 (a few samples of this study predate the infection). Cell type and time point are not known. Both conserved end residues are part of each CDR3. The order of the fields is V gene, J gene, CDR3 length, clone size, D gene, CDR3 protein, CDR3 DNA. A D gene is named only where the DNA matches it firmly. Size is stated for part of the rows, as once, few or many counts, or as a class when the clone is expanded.

V gene: TRBV19; J gene: TRBJ2-7; CDR3 length: 13; clone size: -; D gene: TRBD1; CDR3 protein: CASNVGQGYEQYF; CDR3 DNA: TGTGCCAGTAACGTGGGACAGGGCTACGAGCAGTACTTC
V gene: TRBV6-1; J gene: TRBJ2-2; CDR3 length: 13; clone size: few; D gene: -; CDR3 protein: CASPTKRTGELFF; CDR3 DNA: TGTGCAAGCCCGACAAAGAGGACCGGGGAGCTGTTTTTT
V gene: TRBV5-1; J gene: TRBJ2-5; CDR3 length: 15; clone size: -; D gene: -; CDR3 protein: CASSLGAGAQETQYF; CDR3 DNA: TGCGCCAGCAGCTTGGGGGCAGGGGCCCAAGAGACCCAGTACTTC
V gene: TRBV11-2; J gene: TRBJ2-6; CDR3 length: 15; clone size: -; D gene: -; CDR3 protein: CASSFQNSGANVLTF; CDR3 DNA: TGTGCCAGCAGCTTTCAAAACTCTGGGGCCAACGTCCTGACTTTC
V gene: TRBV20-1; J gene: TRBJ1-1; CDR3 length: 14; clone size: -; D gene: -; CDR3 protein: CSAGRGGMNTEAFF; CDR3 DNA: TGCAGTGCTGGACGGGGAGGGATGAACACTGAAGCTTTCTTT
V gene: TRBV12-3/TRBV12-4; J gene: TRBJ1-3; CDR3 length: 15; clone size: -; D gene: TRBD1; CDR3 protein: CASRRDRNSGNTIYF; CDR3 DNA: TGTGCCAGCAGGCGGGACAGGAACTCTGGAAACACCATATATTTT
V gene: TRBV24-1; J gene: TRBJ2-2; CDR3 length: 13; clone size: -; D gene: TRBD2; CDR3 protein: CATSTEQRGGLFF; CDR3 DNA: TGTGCCACCAGTACCGAGCAGCGGGGGGGGCTGTTTTTT
V gene: TRBV24-1; J gene: TRBJ1-1; CDR3 length: 15; clone size: -; D gene: -; CDR3 protein: CATSAGRIFDTEAFF; CDR3 DNA: TGTGCCACCAGTGCCGGACGAATTTTCGACACTGAAGCTTTCTTT
V gene: TRBV12-3/TRBV12-4; J gene: TRBJ2-5; CDR3 length: 13; clone size: few; D gene: -; CDR3 protein: CASSLRSQETQYF; CDR3 DNA: TGTGCCAGCAGTTTAAGGAGCCAAGAGACCCAGTACTTC
V gene: TRBV30; J gene: TRBJ2-3; CDR3 length: 15; clone size: few; D gene: TRBD1; CDR3 protein: CAWSTGGKNTDTQYF; CDR3 DNA: TGTGCCTGGAGTACAGGGGGGAAAAACACAGATACGCAGTATTTT
V gene: TRBV24-1; J gene: TRBJ2-5; CDR3 length: 17; clone size: once; D gene: TRBD2; CDR3 protein: CATSALGAGGTQETQYF; CDR3 DNA: TGTGCCACCAGTGCTCTCGGGGCGGGAGGCACCCAAGAGACCCAGTACTTC
V gene: TRBV7-2; J gene: TRBJ2-7; CDR3 length: 16; clone size: -; D gene: TRBD2; CDR3 protein: CASSLYPGLDLYEQYF; CDR3 DNA: TGTGCCAGCAGCCTCTATCCGGGACTAGATCTGTACGAGCAGTACTTC
V gene: TRBV7-6; J gene: TRBJ2-5; CDR3 length: 16; clone size: few; D gene: TRBD2; CDR3 protein: CASSSSGGPYGETQYF; CDR3 DNA: TGTGCCAGCAGCTCAAGCGGGGGGCCCTATGGAGAGACCCAGTACTTC
V gene: TRBV6-5; J gene: TRBJ1-2; CDR3 length: 14; clone size: few; D gene: TRBD1; CDR3 protein: CASSYLQGAGGYTF; CDR3 DNA: TGTGCCAGCAGTTACCTACAGGGGGCGGGTGGCTACACCTTC
V gene: TRBV25-1; J gene: TRBJ1-2; CDR3 length: 15; clone size: few; D gene: -; CDR3 protein: CASSGGTGLRYGYTF; CDR3 DNA: TGTGCCAGCAGTGGCGGAACAGGGTTACGCTATGGCTACACCTTC
V gene: TRBV27; J gene: TRBJ1-2; CDR3 length: 15; clone size: -; D gene: -; CDR3 protein: CASSSSSDPPYGYTF; CDR3 DNA: TGTGCCAGCAGTAGTAGCTCCGATCCCCCCTATGGCTACACCTTC